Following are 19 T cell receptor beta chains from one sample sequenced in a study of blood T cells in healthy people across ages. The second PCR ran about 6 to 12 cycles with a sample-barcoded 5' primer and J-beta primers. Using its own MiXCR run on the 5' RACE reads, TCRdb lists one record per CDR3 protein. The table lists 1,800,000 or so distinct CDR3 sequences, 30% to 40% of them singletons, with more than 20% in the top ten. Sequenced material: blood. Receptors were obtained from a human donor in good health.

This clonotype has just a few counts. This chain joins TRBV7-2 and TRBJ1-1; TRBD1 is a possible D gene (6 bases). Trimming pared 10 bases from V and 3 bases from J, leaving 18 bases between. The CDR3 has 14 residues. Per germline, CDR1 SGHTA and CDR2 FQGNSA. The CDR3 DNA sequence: TGTGCCAACCAGGGGAACCTGGGGGACACTGAAGCTTTCTTT. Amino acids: CANQGNLGDTEAFF.

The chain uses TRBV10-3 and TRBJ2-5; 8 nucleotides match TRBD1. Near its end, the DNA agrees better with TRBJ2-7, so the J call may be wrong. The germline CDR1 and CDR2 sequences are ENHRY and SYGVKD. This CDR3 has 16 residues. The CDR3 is CATSRYQGAVTYEQYF. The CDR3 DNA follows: TGTGCCACCTCCCGATACCAGGGGGCGGTCACCTACGAGCAGTACTTC.

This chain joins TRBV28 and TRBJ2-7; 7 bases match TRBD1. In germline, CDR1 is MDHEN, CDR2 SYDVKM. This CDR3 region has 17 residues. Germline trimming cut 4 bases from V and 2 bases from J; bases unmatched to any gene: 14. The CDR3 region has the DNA TGTGCCAGCAGTTCGGGTAGAATGGGACAGTCAACCTACGAGCAGTACTTC. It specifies CASSSGRMGQSTYEQYF.

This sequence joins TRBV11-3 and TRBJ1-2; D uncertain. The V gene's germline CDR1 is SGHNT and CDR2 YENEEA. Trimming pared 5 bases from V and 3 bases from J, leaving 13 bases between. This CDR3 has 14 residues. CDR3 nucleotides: TGTGCCAGCAGCCTTACCCGGGCAGACTATGGCTACACCTTC. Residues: CASSLTRADYGYTF. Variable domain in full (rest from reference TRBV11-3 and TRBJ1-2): EAGVVQSPRYKIIEKKQPVAFWCNPISGHNTLYWYLQNLGQGPELLIRYENEEAVDDSQLPKDRFSAERLKGVDSTLKIQPAELGDSAVYLCASSLTRADYGYTFGSGTRLTVV.

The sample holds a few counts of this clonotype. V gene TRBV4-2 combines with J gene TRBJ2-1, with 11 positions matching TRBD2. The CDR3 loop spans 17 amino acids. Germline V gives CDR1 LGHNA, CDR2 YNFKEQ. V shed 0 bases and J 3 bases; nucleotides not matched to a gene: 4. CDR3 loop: CASSQDSTSGGYNEQFF. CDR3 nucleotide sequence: TGTGCCAGCAGCCAAGATAGTACTAGCGGGGGCTACAATGAGCAGTTCTTC.

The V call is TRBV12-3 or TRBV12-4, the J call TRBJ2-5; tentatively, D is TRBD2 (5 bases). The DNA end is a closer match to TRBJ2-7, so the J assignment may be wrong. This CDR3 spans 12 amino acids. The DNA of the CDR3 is TGTGCCAGCGGTGGCACGGGGTTCGAGCAGTACTTC. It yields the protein CASGGTGFEQYF.

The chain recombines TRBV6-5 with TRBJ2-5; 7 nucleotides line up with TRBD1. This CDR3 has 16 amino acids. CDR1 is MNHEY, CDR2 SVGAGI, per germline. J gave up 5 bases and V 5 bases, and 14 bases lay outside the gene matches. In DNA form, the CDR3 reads TGTGCCAGCAGTCACAAACGGGACAGAGATATGGAGACCCAGTACTTC. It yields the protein CASSHKRDRDMETQYF.

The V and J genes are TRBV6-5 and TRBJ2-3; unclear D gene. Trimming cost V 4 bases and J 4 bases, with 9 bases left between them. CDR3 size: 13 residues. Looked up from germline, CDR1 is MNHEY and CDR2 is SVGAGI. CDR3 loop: CASSSLRADTQYF. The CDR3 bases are TGTGCCAGCAGTTCCTTGAGAGCAGATACGCAGTATTTT.

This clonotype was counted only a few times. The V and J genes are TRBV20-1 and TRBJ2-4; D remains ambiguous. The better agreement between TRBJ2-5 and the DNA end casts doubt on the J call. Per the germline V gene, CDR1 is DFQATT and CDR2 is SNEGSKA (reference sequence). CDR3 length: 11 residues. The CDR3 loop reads CSAGHAETQYF. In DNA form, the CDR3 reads TGCAGTGCGGGCCACGCAGAGACCCAGTACTTC.

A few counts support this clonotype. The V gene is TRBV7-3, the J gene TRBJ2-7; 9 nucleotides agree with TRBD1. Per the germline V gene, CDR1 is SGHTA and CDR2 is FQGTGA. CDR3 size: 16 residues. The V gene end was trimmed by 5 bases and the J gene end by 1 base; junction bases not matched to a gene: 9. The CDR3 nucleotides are TGTGCCAGCAGCCCAGCACCCGGGACAGGGTCCTACGAGCAGTACTTC. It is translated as CASSPAPGTGSYEQYF.

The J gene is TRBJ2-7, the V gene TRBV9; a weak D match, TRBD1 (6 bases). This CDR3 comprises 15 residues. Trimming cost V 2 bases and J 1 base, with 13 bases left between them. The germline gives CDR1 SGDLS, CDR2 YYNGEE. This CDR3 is CASSVTVRGSYEQYF. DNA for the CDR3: TGTGCCAGCAGCGTCACGGTGAGGGGGTCCTACGAGCAGTACTTC.

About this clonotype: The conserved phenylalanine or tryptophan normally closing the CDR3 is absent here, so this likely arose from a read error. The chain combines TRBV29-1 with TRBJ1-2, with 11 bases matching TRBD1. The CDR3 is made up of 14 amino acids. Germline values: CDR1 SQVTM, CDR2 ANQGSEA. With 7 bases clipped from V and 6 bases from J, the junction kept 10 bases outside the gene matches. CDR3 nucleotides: TGCAGCGCCGGGGAGGACAGGGGGCGTCATGGCTACACCTAC. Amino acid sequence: CSAGEDRGRHGYTY.

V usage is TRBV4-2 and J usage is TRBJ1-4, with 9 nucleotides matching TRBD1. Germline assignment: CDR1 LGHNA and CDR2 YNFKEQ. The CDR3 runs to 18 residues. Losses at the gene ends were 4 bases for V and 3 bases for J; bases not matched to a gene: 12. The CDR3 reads CASSRGQGMGSANEKLFF. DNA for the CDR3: TGTGCCAGCAGCCGCGGACAGGGGATGGGGTCAGCTAATGAAAAACTGTTTTTT.

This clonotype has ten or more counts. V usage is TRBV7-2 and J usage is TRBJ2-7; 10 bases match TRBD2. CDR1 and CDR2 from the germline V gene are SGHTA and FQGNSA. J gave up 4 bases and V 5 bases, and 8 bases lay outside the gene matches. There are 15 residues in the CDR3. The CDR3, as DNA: TGTGCCAGCAGCCATCGAGCGGGGGGGCCTTACGAGCAGTACTTC. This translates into CASSHRAGGPYEQYF.

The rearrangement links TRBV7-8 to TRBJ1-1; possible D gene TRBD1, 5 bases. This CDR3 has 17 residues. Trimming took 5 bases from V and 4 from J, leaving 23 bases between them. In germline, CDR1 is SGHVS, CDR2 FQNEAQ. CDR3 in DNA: TGTGCCAGCAGCCCCCATCGGACACTCCCCTCGGTCACTGAAGCTTTCTTT. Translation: CASSPHRTLPSVTEAFF. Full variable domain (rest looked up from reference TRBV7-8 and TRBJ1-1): GAGVSQSPRYKVAKRGQDVALRCDPISGHVSLFWYQQALGQGPEFLTYFQNEAQLDKSGLPSDRFFAERPEGSVSTLKIQRTQQEDSAVYLCASSPHRTLPSVTEAFFGQGTRLTVV.

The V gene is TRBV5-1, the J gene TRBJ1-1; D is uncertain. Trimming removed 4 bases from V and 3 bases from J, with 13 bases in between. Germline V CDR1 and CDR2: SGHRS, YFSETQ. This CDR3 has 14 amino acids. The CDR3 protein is CASSLYAVDTEAFF. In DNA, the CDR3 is TGCGCCAGCAGCCTGTACGCAGTCGACACTGAAGCTTTCTTT.

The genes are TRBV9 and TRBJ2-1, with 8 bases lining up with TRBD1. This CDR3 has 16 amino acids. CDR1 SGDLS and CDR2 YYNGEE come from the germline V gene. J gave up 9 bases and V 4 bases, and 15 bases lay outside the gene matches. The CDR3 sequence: CASSSLMAGGLVEQFF. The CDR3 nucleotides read TGTGCCAGCAGCTCGTTGATGGCAGGGGGCCTGGTTGAGCAGTTCTTC.

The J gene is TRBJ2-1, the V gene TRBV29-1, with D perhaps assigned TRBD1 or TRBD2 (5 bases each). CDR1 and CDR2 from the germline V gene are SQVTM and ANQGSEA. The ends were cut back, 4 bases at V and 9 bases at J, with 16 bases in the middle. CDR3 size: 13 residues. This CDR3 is CSVAEGPDGEQFF. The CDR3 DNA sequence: TGCAGCGTTGCCGAGGGGCCGGACGGTGAGCAGTTCTTC.

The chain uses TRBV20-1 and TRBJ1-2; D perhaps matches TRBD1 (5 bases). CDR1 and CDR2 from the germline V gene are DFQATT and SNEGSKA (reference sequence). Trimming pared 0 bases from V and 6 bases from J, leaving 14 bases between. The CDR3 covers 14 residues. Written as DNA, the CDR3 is TGCAGTGCTAGAGAGCCCGGGGGGGGTCATGGCTACACCTTC. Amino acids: CSAREPGGGHGYTF.